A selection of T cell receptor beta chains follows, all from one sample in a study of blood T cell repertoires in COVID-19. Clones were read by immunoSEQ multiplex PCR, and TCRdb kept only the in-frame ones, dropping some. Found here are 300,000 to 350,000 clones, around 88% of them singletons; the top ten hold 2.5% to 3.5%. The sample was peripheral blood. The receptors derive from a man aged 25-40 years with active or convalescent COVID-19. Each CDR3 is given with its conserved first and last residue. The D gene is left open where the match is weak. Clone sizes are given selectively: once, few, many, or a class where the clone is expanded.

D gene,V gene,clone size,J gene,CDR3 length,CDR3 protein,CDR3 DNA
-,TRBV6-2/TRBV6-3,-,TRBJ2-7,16,CASSYSSTSPGREQYF,TGTGCCAGCAGTTACTCAAGTACCTCCCCAGGGCGCGAGCAGTACTTC
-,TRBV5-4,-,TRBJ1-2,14,CASSGGQLNYGYTF,TGTGCCAGCAGCGGCGGACAGCTAAACTATGGCTACACCTTC
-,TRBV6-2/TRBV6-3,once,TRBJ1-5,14,CASSYSKEGQPQHF,TGTGCCAGCAGTTACTCGAAAGAGGGACAGCCCCAGCATTTT
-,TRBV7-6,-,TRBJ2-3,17,CASSLNGGGGSTDTQYF,TGTGCCAGCAGCTTAAACGGTGGCGGCGGCAGCACAGATACGCAGTATTTT
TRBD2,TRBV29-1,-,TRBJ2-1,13,CSVRLAGVGEQFF,TGCAGCGTTCGACTAGCGGGAGTGGGAGAGCAGTTCTTC
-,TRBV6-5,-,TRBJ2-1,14,CASSPIPTGNEQFF,TGTGCCAGCAGCCCCATCCCTACAGGGAATGAGCAGTTCTTC
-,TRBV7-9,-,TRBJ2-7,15,CASSLGQTIPYEQYF,TGTGCCAGCAGCCTCGGACAGACAATCCCCTACGAGCAGTACTTC
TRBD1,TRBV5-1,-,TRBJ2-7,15,CASRRTTGGPVEQYF,TGCGCCAGCAGAAGGACGACAGGGGGTCCGGTCGAGCAGTACTTC
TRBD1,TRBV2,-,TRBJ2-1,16,CASSASDRGVYNEQFF,TGTGCCAGCAGCGCCTCTGACAGGGGCGTCTACAATGAGCAGTTCTTC
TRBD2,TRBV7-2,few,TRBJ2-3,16,CASSLGLAGGVDTQYF,TGTGCCAGCAGCTTGGGACTAGCGGGGGGGGTAGATACGCAGTATTTT
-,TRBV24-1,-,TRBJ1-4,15,CATTPNTTGGEKLFF,TGTGCCACCACCCCGAATACAACAGGCGGTGAAAAACTGTTTTTT
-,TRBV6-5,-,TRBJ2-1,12,CATRRQGNEQFF,TGTGCCACTCGTAGGCAGGGCAATGAGCAGTTCTTC
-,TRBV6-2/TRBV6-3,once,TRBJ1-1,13,CASSYYHGAEAFF,TGTGCCAGCAGTTACTATCACGGGGCTGAAGCTTTCTTT
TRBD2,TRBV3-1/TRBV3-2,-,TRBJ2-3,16,CASSQDRSGGRDTQYF,TGTGCCAGCAGCCAAGATAGGAGCGGGGGGAGAGATACGCAGTATTTT
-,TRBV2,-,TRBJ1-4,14,CASTRSISNEKLFF,TGTGCCAGCACCCGCTCTATAAGTAATGAAAAACTGTTTTTT
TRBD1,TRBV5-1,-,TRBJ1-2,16,CASRPPGQGSPGGYTF,TGCGCCAGCAGGCCGCCGGGACAGGGTAGCCCGGGGGGCTACACCTTC
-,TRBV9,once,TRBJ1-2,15,CASSVEQDPSYGYTF,TGTGCCAGCAGCGTAGAACAGGACCCGTCTTATGGCTACACCTTC
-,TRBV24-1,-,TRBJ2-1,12,CATSGQRHEQFF,TGTGCCACCAGTGGTCAGCGCCATGAGCAGTTCTTC
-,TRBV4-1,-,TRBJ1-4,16,CASSQEERGTNEKLFF,TGCGCCAGCAGCCAAGAAGAAAGAGGGACTAATGAAAAACTGTTTTTT
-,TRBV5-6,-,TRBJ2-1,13,CASSLPGQNEQFF,TGTGCCAGCAGCTTGCCAGGGCAGAATGAGCAGTTCTTC
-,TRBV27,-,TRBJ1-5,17,CASSLLGTWEGNQPQHF,TGTGCCAGCAGTTTACTTGGGACCTGGGAGGGAAATCAGCCCCAGCATTTT
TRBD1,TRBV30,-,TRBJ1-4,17,CAWSVPRGPATNEKLFF,TGTGCCTGGAGTGTACCAAGGGGGCCGGCAACTAATGAAAAACTGTTTTTT
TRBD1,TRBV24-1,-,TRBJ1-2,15,CATSDRQGPNYGYTF,TGTGCCACCAGTGACCGACAGGGCCCTAACTATGGCTACACCTTC
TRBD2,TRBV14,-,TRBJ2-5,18,CASSLTGTSGGARETQYF,TGTGCCAGCAGCCTCACCGGGACTAGCGGGGGGGCCCGAGAGACCCAGTACTTC
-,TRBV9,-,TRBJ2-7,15,CASSTGAGGYYEQYF,TGTGCCAGCAGTACGGGGGCAGGGGGTTACTACGAGCAGTACTTC
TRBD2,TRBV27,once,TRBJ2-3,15,CASSLVSGSADTQYF,TGTGCCAGCAGTTTGGTTAGCGGGAGCGCCGATACGCAGTATTTT
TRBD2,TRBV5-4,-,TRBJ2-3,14,CASSLAAGGNTQYF,TGTGCCAGCAGCCTGGCAGCGGGAGGCAATACGCAGTATTTT
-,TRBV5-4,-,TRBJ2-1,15,CASSLAGQAYNEQFF,TGTGCCAGCAGCTTGGCGGGACAAGCCTACAATGAGCAGTTCTTC
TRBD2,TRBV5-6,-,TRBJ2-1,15,CASSWTWEGYNEQFF,TGTGCCAGCAGCTGGACCTGGGAGGGATACAATGAGCAGTTCTTC
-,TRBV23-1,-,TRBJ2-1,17,CASSQYLTGNPPNEQFF,TGCGCCAGCAGTCAGTACCTTACAGGGAATCCACCCAATGAGCAGTTCTTC
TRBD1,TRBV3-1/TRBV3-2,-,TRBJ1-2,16,CASSQGTGGINYGYTF,TGTGCCAGCAGCCAAGGGACAGGGGGCATCAACTATGGCTACACCTTC
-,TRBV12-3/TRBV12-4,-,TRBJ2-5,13,CASSWREAETQYF,TGTGCCAGCAGTTGGCGGGAAGCGGAGACCCAGTACTTC
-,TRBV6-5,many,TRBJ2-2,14,CASQLAGHTGELFF,TGTGCCAGCCAACTGGCAGGGCACACCGGGGAGCTGTTTTTT
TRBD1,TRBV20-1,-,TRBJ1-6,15,CSASATGGENSPLHF,TGCAGTGCTAGTGCCACAGGGGGAGAGAATTCACCCCTCCACTTT
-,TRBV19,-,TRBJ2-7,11,CASSQGGEQYF,TGTGCCAGCTCGCAGGGGGGCGAGCAGTACTTC
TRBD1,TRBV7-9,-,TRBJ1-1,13,CALTDRAWPEAFF,TGTGCCCTGACGGACAGGGCCTGGCCTGAAGCTTTCTTT
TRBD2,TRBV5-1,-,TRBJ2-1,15,CASSLEVAGVNEQFF,TGCGCCAGCAGCTTGGAGGTAGCGGGAGTCAATGAGCAGTTCTTC
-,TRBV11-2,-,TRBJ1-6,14,CASSLTGGNSPLHF,TGTGCCAGCAGCTTAACGGGAGGAAATTCACCCCTCCACTTT
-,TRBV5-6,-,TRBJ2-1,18,CASSPLGRPSGRSDEQFF,TGTGCCAGCAGCCCTCTTGGCCGTCCCAGCGGCCGGTCCGATGAGCAGTTCTTC
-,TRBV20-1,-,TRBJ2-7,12,CSASIFTYEQYF,TGCAGTGCTAGTATCTTCACTTACGAGCAGTACTTC
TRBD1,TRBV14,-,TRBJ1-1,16,CASSQYRGQGLSEAFF,TGTGCCAGCAGCCAGTACCGCGGACAGGGACTATCTGAAGCTTTCTTT
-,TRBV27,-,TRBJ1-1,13,CASKGHPNTEAFF,TGTGCCAGCAAAGGACACCCGAACACTGAAGCTTTCTTT
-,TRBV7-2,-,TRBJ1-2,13,CASSHPGVYGYTF,TGTGCCAGCAGCCACCCAGGGGTCTATGGCTACACCTTC
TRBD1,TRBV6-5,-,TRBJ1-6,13,CASRAGGLSPLHF,TGTGCCAGCAGGGCAGGGGGCTTATCACCCCTCCACTTT
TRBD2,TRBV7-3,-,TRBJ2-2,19,CASSPRGLAGGSNTGELFF,TGTGCCAGCAGCCCCAGGGGACTAGCGGGGGGATCGAACACCGGGGAGCTGTTTTTT
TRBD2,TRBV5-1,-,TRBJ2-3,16,CASRAGTSGSTDTQYF,TGCGCCAGCAGGGCCGGGACTAGCGGGAGTACAGATACGCAGTATTTT
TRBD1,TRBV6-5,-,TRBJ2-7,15,CASSPLGTAYYEQYF,TGTGCCAGCAGTCCCCTCGGGACAGCTTACTACGAGCAGTACTTC
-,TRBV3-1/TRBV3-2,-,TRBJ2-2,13,CASSQVETGELFF,TGTGCCAGCAGCCAAGTCGAGACCGGGGAGCTGTTTTTT
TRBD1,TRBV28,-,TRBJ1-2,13,CATRDRDYYGYTF,TGTGCCACCCGGGACAGAGATTACTATGGCTACACCTTC
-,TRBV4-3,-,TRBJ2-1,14,CASSHRTLYNEQFF,TGCGCCAGCAGCCACCGGACTTTATACAATGAGCAGTTCTTC
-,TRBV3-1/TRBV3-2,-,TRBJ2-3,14,CASSPKRAGTRQYF,TGTGCCAGCAGCCCTAAGAGGGCGGGGACGAGGCAGTATTTT
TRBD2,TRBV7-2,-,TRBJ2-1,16,CASSFVEREIYNEQFF,TGTGCCAGCAGCTTCGTTGAGCGGGAGATTTACAATGAGCAGTTCTTC
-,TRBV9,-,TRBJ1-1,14,CASSVVVGNTEAFF,TGTGCCAGCAGCGTAGTCGTCGGGAACACTGAAGCTTTCTTT
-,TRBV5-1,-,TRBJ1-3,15,CASSLDGSSGNTIYF,TGCGCCAGCAGCTTGGACGGGAGCTCTGGAAACACCATATATTTT
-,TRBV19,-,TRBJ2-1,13,CASSLAEGDEQFF,TGTGCCAGTTCGCTAGCGGAGGGGGATGAGCAGTTCTTC
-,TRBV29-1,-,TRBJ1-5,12,CSVGSGDQPQHF,TGCAGCGTTGGGTCCGGGGATCAGCCCCAGCATTTT
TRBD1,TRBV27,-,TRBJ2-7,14,CASKGRQGNIEQYF,TGTGCCAGCAAGGGGCGACAGGGAAATATCGAGCAGTACTTC